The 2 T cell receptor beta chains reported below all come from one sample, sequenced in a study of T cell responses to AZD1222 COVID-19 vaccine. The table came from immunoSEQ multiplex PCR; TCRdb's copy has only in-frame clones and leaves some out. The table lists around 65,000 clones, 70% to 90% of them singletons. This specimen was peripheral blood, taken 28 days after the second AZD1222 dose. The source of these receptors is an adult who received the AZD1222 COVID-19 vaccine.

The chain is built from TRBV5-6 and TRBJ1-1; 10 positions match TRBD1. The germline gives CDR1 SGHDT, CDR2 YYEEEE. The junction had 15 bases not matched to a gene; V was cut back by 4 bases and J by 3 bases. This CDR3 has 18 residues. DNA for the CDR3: TGTGCCAGCAGCCTCCTGGACAGGGGGTTTGTGGTGGACACTGAAGCTTTCTTT. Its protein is CASSLLDRGFVVDTEAFF.

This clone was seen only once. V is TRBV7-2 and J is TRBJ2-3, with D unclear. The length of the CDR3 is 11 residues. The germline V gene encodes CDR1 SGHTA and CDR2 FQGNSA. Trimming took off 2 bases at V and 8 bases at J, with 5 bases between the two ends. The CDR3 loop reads CASSLTGTQYF. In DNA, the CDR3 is TGTGCCAGCAGCTTAACGGGTACGCAGTATTTT.